The rows below give T cell receptor beta chains drawn from one sample of a study of beta chain features in type 1 diabetes. Profiling relied on immunoSEQ multiplex PCR, and the TCRdb table lists in-frame clones only, not all of them. The repertoire holds 200,000 to 250,000 clones, with around a quarter as singletons. The sample taken for sequencing was central memory CD4+ T cells from blood. The receptors originated from a man in his thirties or forties in good health. Each CDR3 is given with its conserved first and last residue. D genes are given only for firm matches. Clone sizes are given selectively: once, few, many, or a class where the clone is expanded.

>TRBV7-9|-|TRBJ2-5|few
CASSASQETQYF
TGTGCCAGCAGCGCAAGCCAAGAGACCCAGTACTTC
>TRBV2|TRBD2|TRBJ2-3|few
CASSEREGLRPLF
TGTGCCAGCAGCGAAAGGGAGGGTCTCCGCCCCCTTTTT
>TRBV30|-|TRBJ1-5|-
CAWSLRVGQPQHF
TGTGCCTGGAGTCTAAGGGTCGGACAGCCCCAGCATTTT
>TRBV7-2|TRBD2|TRBJ2-1|-
CASSVTSGVYNEQFF
TGTGCCAGCAGCGTTACTAGCGGGGTTTACAATGAGCAGTTCTTC
>TRBV30|-|TRBJ1-2|few
CAWSVQDWPAGYTF
TGTGCCTGGAGTGTACAAGATTGGCCCGCCGGCTACACCTTC
>TRBV30|-|TRBJ2-5|few
CAWRAQETQYF
TGTGCCTGGAGGGCACAAGAGACCCAGTACTTC
>TRBV7-8|-|TRBJ2-4|-
CASSLDLQNIQYF
TGTGCCAGCAGCTTAGATCTCCAAAACATTCAGTACTTC
>TRBV27|-|TRBJ2-5|-
CASSRTGRETQYF
TGTGCCAGCAGCCGCACAGGTCGAGAGACCCAGTACTTC
>TRBV7-2|TRBD2|TRBJ2-1|few
CASSQGLANEQFF
TGTGCCAGCAGCCAGGGACTAGCGAATGAGCAGTTCTTC
>TRBV30|TRBD2|TRBJ2-3|-
CAWSRVAGVSDTQYF
TGTGCCTGGAGTAGGGTAGCGGGTGTTTCAGATACGCAGTATTTT
>TRBV7-2|-|TRBJ2-5|few
CASSSYQETQYF
TGTGCCAGCAGCTCGTACCAAGAGACCCAGTACTTC
>TRBV7-2|-|TRBJ2-1|-
CASSLDGRMNEQFF
TGTGCCAGCAGCTTAGATGGCAGGATGAATGAGCAGTTCTTC
>TRBV4-1|-|TRBJ2-2|-
CASSLTSTANTGELFF
TGCGCCAGCAGCCTCACGAGCACAGCGAACACCGGGGAGCTGTTTTTT
>TRBV7-2|-|TRBJ2-5|-
CASSLRGSEEGTQYF
TGTGCCAGCAGCTTAAGGGGATCAGAGGAGGGGACCCAGTACTTC
>TRBV7-2|-|TRBJ2-5|few
CASSLARGERETQYF
TGTGCCAGCAGCCTCGCGAGGGGGGAAAGAGAGACCCAGTACTTC
>TRBV4-1|TRBD1|TRBJ2-2|few
CASSPTGQGNTGELFF
TGCGCCAGCAGCCCTACCGGACAGGGGAACACCGGGGAGCTGTTTTTT
>TRBV6-1|-|TRBJ1-1|many
CASSEDLRVFF
TGTGCCAGCAGTGAAGATCTGCGTGTTTTCTTT
>TRBV6-5|-|TRBJ2-7|few
CASTDNSYEQYF
TGTGCCAGTACTGATAACTCCTACGAGCAGTACTTC
>TRBV7-2|-|TRBJ1-3|-
CASSPTAGNTIYF
TGTGCCAGCAGCCCAACGGCTGGAAACACCATATATTTT
>TRBV4-3|-|TRBJ2-2|few
CASSQDRPSFANTGELFF
TGCGCCAGCAGCCAAGATCGTCCTAGTTTCGCGAACACCGGGGAGCTGTTTTTT
>TRBV6-1|-|TRBJ1-5|-
CAGGEAANQPQHF
TGTGCCGGGGGGGAGGCAGCCAATCAGCCCCAGCATTTT
>TRBV13|-|TRBJ2-7|few
CASSPRSGSLSYEQYF
TGTGCCAGCAGCCCCCGTTCCGGGAGTCTCTCCTACGAGCAGTACTTC
>TRBV7-2|-|TRBJ1-1|-
CASSFSGSNTEAFF
TGTGCCAGCAGCTTTAGCGGCTCGAACACTGAAGCTTTCTTT